The 8 T cell receptor beta chains presented below share a single source sample, sequenced in a study of blood T cell repertoires in COVID-19. The method was immunoSEQ multiplex PCR; TCRdb's version includes in-frame clones alone and lacks a portion of them. This table holds tens of thousands of clones, 89% found once. The sequencing sample was made of peripheral blood. The receptor set was obtained from a man in his forties or fifties with COVID-19, enrolled during active disease.

This chain connects TRBV3-1 (or the pseudogene TRBV3-2) to TRBJ2-2, with D possibly being TRBD2 (6 bases). The V gene's germline CDR1 is LGHDT and CDR2 YNNKEL (reference sequence). The CDR3 contains 15 residues. Trimming pared 4 bases from V and 7 bases from J, leaving 16 bases between. The CDR3: CASSRNNWGGGELFF. The CDR3 DNA reads TGTGCCAGCAGCCGCAACAATTGGGGAGGCGGGGAGCTGTTTTTT.

The CDR3 coding sequence is TGTGCCAGCAGCGGACTAGATTACACAGATACGCAGTATTTT. Translation gives CASSGLDYTDTQYF. This rearrangement joins TRBV28 to TRBJ2-3; 7 positions agree with TRBD2. This CDR3 has 14 amino acids. After removal of 6 bases from V and 2 bases from J, the junction contained 5 bases not matched to a gene. CDR1 is MDHEN, CDR2 SYDVKM, per germline.

Only a few counts were recorded for this clone. The chain couples TRBV27 to TRBJ1-5; D gene unclear. The CDR3 has 15 residues. The V end was cut by 6 bases, the J end by 1 base, with 13 bases between. Germline CDR1 reads MNHEY; CDR2 reads SMNVEV (reference sequence). This chain's CDR3 is CASRTDGNSNQPQHF. CDR3 DNA sequence: TGTGCCAGCAGAACGGACGGGAACAGCAATCAGCCCCAGCATTTT.

J is TRBJ2-4 and V is TRBV4-1; 7 bases agree with TRBD1. Germline loops: CDR1 MGHRA, CDR2 YSYEKL. Trimming at V came to 2 bases and at J to 1 base, leaving 5 bases not matched to a gene. The CDR3 is 16 amino acids. CDR3 sequence: CASSQIDRAAKNIQYF. The CDR3 nucleotides read TGCGCCAGCAGCCAAATCGACAGGGCGGCCAAAAACATTCAGTACTTC.

The chain uses TRBV5-1 and TRBJ1-6; 8 bases are shared with TRBD1. Germline V gene lookup returns CDR1 SGHRS and CDR2 YFSETQ. This CDR3 is 16 amino acids long. J gave up 5 bases and V 4 bases, and 8 bases lay outside the gene matches. As DNA, the CDR3 is TGCGCCAGCAGCGGAAAGCAGGGGGCCCATAATTCACCCCTCCACTTT. Translated: CASSGKQGAHNSPLHF.

This chain links TRBV7-6 with TRBJ1-1; 9 bases agree with TRBD1. From germline, CDR1 is SGHVS and CDR2 FNYEAQ. V lost 6 bases to trimming and J lost 5 bases; unmatched junction nucleotides: 4. The CDR3 has 13 residues. The CDR3 DNA sequence: TGTGCCAGCAGTTCCGGGACAGGGACTGAAGCTTTCTTT. Amino acid sequence: CASSSGTGTEAFF.

The rearrangement joins TRBV15 to TRBJ2-3; TRBD2 aligns across 12 bases. The CDR3 length is 17 residues. Germline values: CDR1 LNHNV, CDR2 YYDKDF (reference sequence). V lost 0 bases, J lost 6 bases, and 7 bases stayed unmatched. CDR3 DNA: TGTGCCACCAGCAGAGATACGCTAGCGGGGGGGCCGGATACGCAGTATTTT. Its translation: CATSRDTLAGGPDTQYF.

The rearrangement links TRBV3-1 (or the pseudogene TRBV3-2) to TRBJ1-1; 7 nucleotides agree with TRBD1. Losses at the gene ends were 1 base for V and 5 bases for J; bases not matched to a gene: 16. Germline-derived CDR1 and CDR2 are LGHDT and YNNKEL (reference sequence). The CDR3 has 18 amino acids. The CDR3 here is CASSQVPTFTGAGTEAFF. CDR3 coding DNA: TGTGCCAGCAGCCAAGTCCCCACCTTTACAGGGGCTGGGACTGAAGCTTTCTTT.